The clone carrying this T cell receptor beta chain showed up just a few times. The antigen is undetermined. These data originate in a study of T cell repertoires in cytomegalovirus infection. Study details: The authors relied on CMV epitopes, both recently identified HLA-C-restricted and well-studied HLA-B-restricted. TCR beta signatures that were public indicated CMV infection and matching HLA type.

Study-level points and caveats: Identification of carriers of CMV plus the relevant HLA was performed using cumulative public TCR beta family frequency. Clonotypes of TCR beta that were HLA-C-restricted and CMV-specific dominated the ex vivo response.

TCRdb reanalysed the reads using MiXCR and keeps one entry per CDR3 protein. The sample carries 100,000 to 150,000 distinct CDR3 sequences, roughly a third recorded once. V dropped 0 bases and J dropped 0; count of bases not matched to a gene: 11. The CDR3 totals 19 residues. The V gene's germline CDR1 is LGHDT and CDR2 YNNKEL (reference sequence). The gene calls are TRBV3-1 and TRBJ1-1; 9 bases are a match to TRBD1. The sequence derives from a human donor in good health (CMV status not recorded). Some clones in this sample may be carry-over from other donors' samples. The sequencing used CD8+ T cells from cultured PBMCs, collected from culture after CMV antigen stimulation. This chain's CDR3 is CASSQDAPGQGGMNTEAFF. Here the CDR3 DNA reads TGTGCCAGCAGCCAAGATGCCCCGGGACAGGGTGGAATGAACACTGAAGCTTTCTTT. The full variable domain, in which reference TRBV3-1 and TRBJ1-1 provide the parts outside the CDR3, is DTAVSQTPKYLVTQMGNDKSIKCEQNLGHDTMYWYKQDSKKFLKIMFSYNNKELIINETVPNRFSPKSPDKAHLNLHINSLELGDSAVYFCASSQDAPGQGGMNTEAFFGQGTRLTVV.